These T cell receptor beta chains were read from a single sample in a study of metastatic and nonmetastatic thyroid tumors. TCRdb reassembled clones from the PCR reads with MiXCR. The sample carries 25,000 to 30,000 clones, less than 25% recorded once. Material: blood. The receptors were sampled from a female donor with papillary thyroid cancer or a benign thyroid nodule (not recorded which). Some clones in this sample may be carry-over from other donors' samples. CDR3s include the opening cysteine and the closing phenylalanine or tryptophan. The D gene is left open where the match is weak. Clone size is not always given. Where it is, it says once, few, many or a class for expanded clones.

d_gene: NA; v_gene: TRBV5-1; abundance: NA; j_gene: TRBJ1-2; CDR3nt: TGCGCAAGCAGGCAGGGCTCCTCTTATGGCTACCCCTTC; CDR3aa: CASRQGSSYGYPF
d_gene: TRBD1; v_gene: TRBV10-2; abundance: NA; j_gene: TRBJ2-7; CDR3nt: TGCGCCAGCAGTGAGTCTGAAGGGGGCCGGGAGCAGTACTTC; CDR3aa: CASSESEGGREQYF
d_gene: NA; v_gene: TRBV2; abundance: many; j_gene: TRBJ1-2; CDR3nt: TGTGCCAGCAGCCTCGGGACTTCTAACTATGGCTACACCTTC; CDR3aa: CASSLGTSNYGYTF
d_gene: TRBD1; v_gene: TRBV18; abundance: NA; j_gene: TRBJ1-2; CDR3nt: TGTGCCAGCTCACCAGTTGGGACAGGGGTCAACTATGGCTACACCTTC; CDR3aa: CASSPVGTGVNYGYTF
d_gene: TRBD2; v_gene: TRBV6-1; abundance: medium-sized; j_gene: TRBJ2-7; CDR3nt: TGTGCCAGCAGAAAGTCTAGCGGGGCCCACTACGAGCAGTACTTC; CDR3aa: CASRKSSGAHYEQYF
d_gene: NA; v_gene: TRBV27; abundance: many; j_gene: TRBJ1-1; CDR3nt: TGTGCCAGCAGTTGGCGGATGAACACTGAAGCTTTCTTT; CDR3aa: CASSWRMNTEAFF
d_gene: NA; v_gene: TRBV27; abundance: many; j_gene: TRBJ2-7; CDR3nt: TGTGCCAGCAAAAGGCTGGGTACCTACGAGCAGTACTTC; CDR3aa: CASKRLGTYEQYF
d_gene: TRBD1; v_gene: TRBV6-1; abundance: many; j_gene: TRBJ1-2; CDR3nt: TGTGCCAGCACCAGACAGGGGTCCGGTGGCTACACCTTC; CDR3aa: CASTRQGSGGYTF
d_gene: TRBD2; v_gene: TRBV6-2/TRBV6-3; abundance: medium-sized; j_gene: TRBJ2-2; CDR3nt: TGTGCCAGCAGTTCTGCCTCGGGAGGATACACCGGGGAGCTGTTTTTT; CDR3aa: CASSSASGGYTGELFF
d_gene: NA; v_gene: TRBV12-3/TRBV12-4; abundance: medium-sized; j_gene: TRBJ1-2; CDR3nt: TGTGCCAGCAGTTCAAGACAGAGCTATGGCTACACCTTC; CDR3aa: CASSSRQSYGYTF
d_gene: NA; v_gene: TRBV15; abundance: many; j_gene: TRBJ2-1; CDR3nt: TGTGCCACCAGCAGAGCTGGGTTGGGGGGCAATGAGCAGTTCTTC; CDR3aa: CATSRAGLGGNEQFF
d_gene: NA; v_gene: TRBV12-3/TRBV12-4; abundance: few; j_gene: TRBJ1-5; CDR3nt: TGTGCCAGCAGTCACAGACAGGCAAGCAATCAGCCCCAGCATTTT; CDR3aa: CASSHRQASNQPQHF
d_gene: TRBD1; v_gene: TRBV19; abundance: NA; j_gene: TRBJ2-5; CDR3nt: TGTGCCAGTAGTATGGGACAGAAAGAGACCCAGTACTTC; CDR3aa: CASSMGQKETQYF
d_gene: TRBD1; v_gene: TRBV12-3/TRBV12-4; abundance: NA; j_gene: TRBJ1-1; CDR3nt: TGTGCCAGCAGGACAACAGGGGTCCGCTGGGCTTTCTTT; CDR3aa: CASRTTGVRWAFF
d_gene: TRBD2; v_gene: TRBV6-2/TRBV6-3; abundance: NA; j_gene: TRBJ2-1; CDR3nt: TGTGCCAGCAGCCAGATAGCGGGAGGGCTGAATGAGCAGTTCTTC; CDR3aa: CASSQIAGGLNEQFF
d_gene: NA; v_gene: TRBV6-2/TRBV6-3; abundance: many; j_gene: TRBJ2-5; CDR3nt: TGTGCCACTACTCCAGGTCGGCAAGAGACCCAGTACTTC; CDR3aa: CATTPGRQETQYF
d_gene: NA; v_gene: TRBV27; abundance: few; j_gene: TRBJ2-7; CDR3nt: TGTGCCAGCAGTGAAACTAGCTGTAGAGTGTACGAGCAGTACTTC; CDR3aa: CASSETSCRVYEQYF
d_gene: NA; v_gene: TRBV5-1; abundance: NA; j_gene: TRBJ1-3; CDR3nt: TGCGCCAGCAGCTCCAAAGGGTTCGGGTCTGGAAACACCATATATTTT; CDR3aa: CASSSKGFGSGNTIYF
d_gene: TRBD2; v_gene: TRBV6-1; abundance: many; j_gene: TRBJ2-7; CDR3nt: TGTGCCAGCAGCGTAGCGGGAGAAACCCACGAGCAGTACTTC; CDR3aa: CASSVAGETHEQYF
d_gene: TRBD2; v_gene: TRBV20-1; abundance: many; j_gene: TRBJ2-1; CDR3nt: TGCAGTGCTAGGGGGACTAGCGGGAGACGCGATGAGCAGTTCTTC; CDR3aa: CSARGTSGRRDEQFF
d_gene: NA; v_gene: TRBV27; abundance: medium-sized; j_gene: TRBJ2-7; CDR3nt: TGTGCCAGCCGATCGCCCAGACGGGGACACATTAGTTCCTACGAGCAGTACTTC; CDR3aa: CASRSPRRGHISSYEQYF
d_gene: NA; v_gene: TRBV25-1; abundance: few; j_gene: TRBJ2-1; CDR3nt: TGTGCCAGCAGTGGCGAGTGCAATGAGCAGCTCTTC; CDR3aa: CASSGECNEQLF